These 15 T cell receptor delta chains were all obtained from the same sample, sequenced in a study of gamma-delta chains in newborns, infants, children. TCRdb re-called clones from the reads using CATT. The profile shows a few thousand delta-chain clones, approximately 2.7% of them singletons. Input material: blood. These receptor sequences come from a child who was a newborn, infant or young child, either healthy, febrile or measles-vaccinated (not recorded which).

The chain links TRDV2 to TRDJ1, with 13 bases that match TRDD3. V dropped 0 bases and J dropped 4; count of bases not matched to a gene: 13. CDR3 size: 19 residues. Germline V CDR1 and CDR2: GEAIGNYY, EKD. DNA for the CDR3: TGTGCCTGTGACACCTACTGGGGGATACGCCTTGGAGCGGTCGATAAACTCATCTTT. Translation gives CACDTYWGIRLGAVDKLIF.

As to this clone: Relative to the germline gene, one junction end is altered; a read error may explain this. CDR3 region: CACEPLNTGGSPLKAQLFF. The CDR3 DNA follows: TGTGCCTGTGAACCCCTTAATACTGGGGGATCTCCTTTGAAAGCACAACTCTTCTTT. The chain joins TRDV2 to TRDJ2, with TRDD3 identical over 10 bases. The CDR3 totals 19 residues. Germline V gene lookup returns CDR1 GEAIGNYY and CDR2 EKD.

Written as DNA, the CDR3 is TGTGCCTGTGACTTACTGGGGGACGGTTCCTGGGACACCCGACAGATGTTTTTC. Translating gives CACDLLGDGSWDTRQMFF. The chain joins TRDV2 to TRDJ3; 9 bases agree with TRDD3. The CDR3 length is 18 residues. CDR1 is GEAIGNYY and CDR2 is EKD in the germline V gene. V dropped 3 bases and J dropped 1; count of bases not matched to a gene: 6.

This chain joins TRDV1 and TRDJ1, with D possibly being TRDD2 (8 bases). The CDR3 has 21 residues. V gave up 4 bases and J gave up 5 bases, with 35 bases separating them. Looked up from germline, CDR1 is TSWWSYY and CDR2 is QGS. The CDR3 protein is CALGVSEASYEGVGGSDKLIF. The DNA for the CDR3 is TGTGCTCTTGGGGTGTCCGAGGCTTCCTACGAGGGAGTAGGGGGATCTGATAAACTCATCTTT.

The chain couples TRDV2 to TRDJ1, with TRDD3 identical over 13 bases. This CDR3 is 15 amino acids long. V shed 1 base and J 8 bases; nucleotides not matched to a gene: 6. CDR1 and CDR2 from the germline V gene are GEAIGNYY and EKD. The CDR3 coding sequence is TGTGCCTGTGACACTGTGGTACTGGGGGATACGAAACTCATCTTT. Protein product: CACDTVVLGDTKLIF.

The chain couples TRDV3 to TRDJ1; 7 nucleotides line up with TRDD3. Germline CDR1 reads TVYSNPD; CDR2 reads GDNSRS (reference sequence). V lost 4 bases, J lost 0 bases, and 8 bases stayed unmatched. The CDR3 totals 14 residues. The CDR3 DNA reads as TGTGCCTCGAGAAGTACTGGGGACACCGATAAACTCATCTTT. It codes for CASRSTGDTDKLIF.

This clone turned up a few times. One junction end does not reproduce the germline sequence, and a read error may be involved. The rearrangement joins TRDV2 to TRDJ3; 12 bases agree with TRDD3. This CDR3 comprises 25 residues. Germline V gene lookup returns CDR1 GEAIGNYY and CDR2 EKD. Here the CDR3 DNA reads TGTGCCCGTGACACCGGATCCTCCTACGACGGCTTACTGGGGGATACAGCTTGGGACACCCGACAGATGTTTTTC. Translated: CARDTGSSYDGLLGDTAWDTRQMFF.

By sample share, this clone is medium-sized. The CDR3 spells CACDNTGGTWDTRQMFF. CDR3 sequence (DNA): TGTGCCTGTGACAATACTGGGGGAACCTGGGACACCCGACAGATGTTTTTC. The rearrangement uses TRDV2 and TRDJ3; 9 bases are a match to TRDD3. The CDR3 consists of 17 residues. Germline CDR1 reads GEAIGNYY; CDR2 reads EKD. The J segment lost 2 bases and the V segment lost 2 bases, leaving 3 bases of the junction unmatched.

This clone counts as large (0.1 to 1%). Other DNA sequences from this sample encode an identical CDR3 as well. The chain carries TRDV2 and TRDJ3; TRDD3 aligns across 10 bases. The CDR3 totals 18 residues. Per germline, CDR1 GEAIGNYY and CDR2 EKD. V lost 1 base and J lost 0; bases outside the gene matches: 2. The CDR3 protein is CACDTGGYSSWDTRQMFF. CDR3 nucleotides: TGTGCCTGTGACACTGGGGGATACAGCTCCTGGGACACCCGACAGATGTTTTTC.

The V and J genes are TRDV2 and TRDJ1; 13 positions agree with TRDD3. CDR3 length: 18 amino acids. V trimming: 3 bases; J trimming: 0 bases; junction bases outside the gene matches: 9. Germline loops: CDR1 GEAIGNYY, CDR2 EKD. The CDR3 DNA follows: TGTGCCTGTGACCCTGTACTGGGGGATACGCGATACACCGATAAACTCATCTTT. Amino acid sequence: CACDPVLGDTRYTDKLIF.

This clone appeared a few times. The junction and the germline gene differ at one end; a read error may be behind it. In the same sample, other DNA sequences code for this CDR3. The rearrangement joins TRDV2 to TRDJ2; possible D gene TRDD3, 6 bases. Germline V gene data show CDR1 as GEAIGNYY and CDR2 as EKD. The CDR3 is 16 amino acids. DNA for the CDR3: TGTGCCTGTGACACCGTGGGGGCCCTTTTGACGGCACAACTCTTCTTT. It is translated as CACDTVGALLTAQLFF.

In its sample, this clone was seen a few times. The chain joins TRDV2 to TRDJ2; the match to TRDD3 covers 10 bases. CDR3 length: 17 amino acids. J was trimmed by 4 bases and V by 0 bases; bases with no gene match: 7. Germline CDR1 GEAIGNYY, CDR2 EKD. CDR3 residues: CACDTLLGDYPTAQLFF. The CDR3 DNA is TGTGCCTGTGACACCTTACTGGGGGATTATCCGACAGCACAACTCTTCTTT.

This clone was counted a few times. The chain combines TRDV3 with TRDJ1; TRDD3 agrees at 13 bases. Germline V CDR1 and CDR2: TVYSNPD, GDNSRS (reference sequence). This CDR3 is 15 amino acids long. The V segment lost 1 base and the J segment 7 bases; nucleotides outside the gene matches: 9. CDR3 DNA sequence: TGTGCCTTTAAGGCCCGACTGGGGGATACGGGTAAACTCATCTTT. Encoded protein: CAFKARLGDTGKLIF.

This clone was observed a few times. The chain combines TRDV2 with TRDJ2; 10 bases line up with TRDD3. Trimming at V came to 0 bases and at J to 0 bases, leaving 3 bases not matched to a gene. This CDR3 spans 17 amino acids. Germline V gives CDR1 GEAIGNYY, CDR2 EKD. In DNA, the CDR3 is TGTGCCTGTGACACCCTGGGGGATAGGGCTTTGACAGCACAACTCTTCTTT. It yields the protein CACDTLGDRALTAQLFF.

Regarding this clone: A read error may account for a junction end that differs from germline. This CDR3 is also generated by other DNA sequences in the sample. The V gene is TRDV2, the J gene TRDJ2; perhaps TRDD3 as D (6 bases). Germline V gene data show CDR1 as GEAIGNYY and CDR2 as EKD. The CDR3 extends over 14 amino acids. The CDR3 region is CACDTWGLTAQLFF. The CDR3, as DNA: TGTGCCTGTGACACCTGGGGGTTGACAGCACAACTATTCTTT.